This record looks at one T cell receptor (beta chain) sequence and its context. Its target is not known. The sample originates from a study of cytomegalovirus exposure and HLA in healthy donors. At the level of the study: Of around 400 genotyped donors, about 81% grouped in the Caucasian-associated ancestry cluster.

The study ran its PCR with 60 Vbeta and 13 Jbeta primers. Profiled with immunoSEQ multiplex PCR; TCRdb holds only in-frame clones, not every one. The sample carries some 120,000 clones, 70% to 80% recorded once. V was clipped by 1 base and J by 0 bases; unmatched bases: 3. Germline V gene data show CDR1 as LGHNA and CDR2 as YNFKEQ. The CDR3 consists of 16 residues. General study findings and limits: Per a prior analysis, the majority of TCR beta V segments were productive roughly 87% or roughly 30% of the time.

The sequence was obtained from a woman in her fifties or sixties in good health and CMV-seropositive. The genes are TRBV4-2 and TRBJ2-7; 10 bases are shared with TRBD2. Specimen: PBMCs. CDR3 bases: TGTGCCAGCAGCCAAGGACTAGCGGGCCTCTCCTACGAGCAGTACTTC. Amino acids: CASSQGLAGLSYEQYF.